This T cell receptor beta chain was recovered during a study of beta chain features in type 1 diabetes. Study findings and constraints: Researchers report that Type 1 diabetes patients had moderately but significantly shorter TCRB CDR3s across all four CD4+ subsets.

The germline gives CDR1 SGHAT, CDR2 FQNNGV. V was pared by 2 bases and J by 4 bases, with 0 bases of the junction left unmatched. The CDR3 is 13 amino acids. Using CD45RO/CCR7/CD25/CD127/CD95/CD27, CD4+ naive, central memory, regulatory and stem cell-like memory cells were sorted. This clone was observed a few times. As yet, its antigen is unknown. The entirety of the isolated RNA underwent reverse transcription, so expressed TCRB transcripts were sequenced. This table comes from immunoSEQ multiplex PCR, and its TCRdb copy is limited to in-frame clones, with some not included. The sample contains more than 95,000 clones, approximately 15% of which appear only once.

V usage is TRBV11-2 and J usage is TRBJ2-3; 7 nucleotides line up with TRBD1. Sequences were obtained from central memory CD4+ T cells from blood. The TCR comes from a man between 18 and 29 years old with type 1 diabetes. DNA of the CDR3: TGTGCCAGCAGCTTACAGGGGGCAGATACGCAGTATTTT. Residues: CASSLQGADTQYF. The full variable domain, in which reference TRBV11-2 and TRBJ2-3 provide the parts outside the CDR3, is EAGVAQSPRYKIIEKRQSVAFWCNPISGHATLYWYQQILGQGPKLLIQFQNNGVVDDSQLPKDRFSAERLKGVDSTLKIQPAKLEDSAVYLCASSLQGADTQYFGPGTRLTVL.